These 22 T cell receptor beta chains came from one sample sequenced in a study of tumor-infiltrating lymphocytes in primary liver carcinoma. TCR beta cDNA was made from roughly 500 ng total RNA with a constant-region primer. The TCR beta library was amplified through three nested multiplex PCR rounds in a modified ARM-PCR procedure. Primers for the first two PCR rounds were TRBV1-TRBV30 forward primers and a C-beta reverse primer (roughly 10 cycles per round). A single record per CDR3 protein comes from TCRdb applying MiXCR to the multiplex PCR reads. Of 300,000 to 400,000 distinct CDR3 sequences in the sample, less than 75% were seen once. Blood RNA came from unsorted whole blood; germline DNA was also extracted. Sequencing was done on a sample of peripheral blood. Source of these receptors: a man between 40 and 49 years old with primary liver carcinoma and hepatitis B virus infection.

This clonotype was picked up a small number of times. J is TRBJ2-5 and V is TRBV6-1; possibly TRBD2 for D (7 bases). Trimming took 8 bases from V and 5 from J, leaving 21 bases between them. Germline loops: CDR1 MNHNS, CDR2 SASEGT. The CDR3 runs to 15 residues. The CDR3 reads CASSPRGGSTETQYF. Written as DNA, the CDR3 is TGTGCCAGCTCCCCCAGGGGCGGGAGTACGGAGACCCAGTACTTC.

This clonotype was observed at least ten times. The chain uses TRBV10-3 and TRBJ2-5; possible D gene TRBD2, 7 bases. Trimming pared 10 bases from V and 2 bases from J, leaving 14 bases between. Germline values: CDR1 ENHRY, CDR2 SYGVKD. The CDR3 totals 13 residues. The DNA for the CDR3 is TGTGCCACGGGGGGCCTTGGGCAAGAGACCCAGTACTTC. The encoded protein is CATGGLGQETQYF.

This clonotype was found a few times. The chain is built from TRBV11-1 and TRBJ2-2; D call uncertain. V was shortened by 6 bases and J by 2 bases, with 10 bases between the two germline ends. Germline-derived CDR1 and CDR2 are SGHAT and FQDESV (reference sequence). This CDR3 has 14 residues. CDR3: CASSTGSNTGELFF. The CDR3 nucleotides are TGTGCCAGCAGTACTGGTTCCAACACCGGGGAGCTGTTTTTT.

This clonotype was seen a few times. This rearrangement joins TRBV28 to TRBJ1-2, with 9 bases identical to TRBD1. With 8 bases clipped from V and 5 bases from J, the junction kept 12 bases outside the gene matches. The CDR3 spans 15 residues. Germline lookup yields CDR1 MDHEN and CDR2 SYDVKM. DNA of the CDR3: TGTGCCAGCGGAAGAACAGGGGGCGCCGCTTATGGCTACACCTTC. Translation gives CASGRTGGAAYGYTF.

This sequence joins TRBV4-1 and TRBJ2-1; TRBD2 aligns across 8 bases. Germline V gives CDR1 MGHRA, CDR2 YSYEKL. The V gene end was trimmed by 0 bases and the J gene end by 5 bases; junction bases not matched to a gene: 6. The CDR3 spans 16 residues. The CDR3 nucleotides are TGCGCCAGCAGCCAAGATCCGGCTAGCGGGCACAATGAGCAGTTCTTC. It yields the protein CASSQDPASGHNEQFF.

Worth noting for this clonotype: A clone one base away is much larger, so this may be a read error. This CDR3 is CSSSFAETQYF. CDR3 in DNA: TGTTCCAGCAGCTTTGCGGAGACCCAGTACTTC. V and J are TRBV5-5 and TRBJ2-5; D uncertain. Germline V gene lookup returns CDR1 SGHKS and CDR2 YYEKEE (reference sequence). The CDR3 totals 11 residues.

This clonotype was detected ten times or more. V usage is TRBV11-2 and J usage is TRBJ1-2; the D is unclear. V dropped 0 bases and J dropped 6 bases, with 5 bases sitting between them. The CDR3 sequence is 12 residues long. CDR1 is SGHAT, CDR2 FQNNGV, per germline. CDR3 protein: CASSLEGNGYTF. CDR3 bases: TGTGCCAGCAGCTTAGAGGGGAATGGCTACACCTTC. Supplemented by reference TRBV11-2 and TRBJ1-2, the full variable domain reads EAGVAQSPRYKIIEKRQSVAFWCNPISGHATLYWYQQILGQGPKLLIQFQNNGVVDDSQLPKDRFSAERLKGVDSTLKIQPAKLEDSAVYLCASSLEGNGYTFGSGTRLTVV.

The sample holds a few counts of this clonotype. The chain's CDR3 is CASSYSRTSGRGDTQYF. Written as DNA, the CDR3 is TGTGCCAGCAGTTACTCGCGAACTAGCGGGAGGGGGGATACGCAGTATTTT. This chain connects TRBV6-5 to TRBJ2-3; 13 nucleotides agree with TRBD2. The CDR3 length is 17 residues. The germline V gene has CDR1 MNHEY and CDR2 SVGAGI. Losses at the gene ends were 0 bases for V and 6 bases for J; bases not matched to a gene: 6.

About this clonotype: The germline gene is not matched at one end of the junction; a read error may be the cause. This chain links TRBV4-3 with TRBJ1-2, with 8 bases matching TRBD1. The CDR3 loop spans 15 amino acids. Germline CDR1 and CDR2: LGHNA and YSLEER. The CDR3 coding sequence is TGCGCCGGCAGCCAAGGACAGGGTCTTTACTATGGCTACACGTTC. Encoded protein: CAGSQGQGLYYGYTF.

V is TRBV7-3 and J is TRBJ2-7; tentatively, D is TRBD1 or TRBD2 (5 bases each). Trimming removed 6 bases at V and 0 bases at J, with 9 bases between. The CDR3 sequence is 13 residues long. In germline, CDR1 is SGHTA, CDR2 FQGTGA. The CDR3 loop reads CASSRDPSYEQYF. CDR3 bases: TGTGCCAGCAGTCGGGACCCCTCCTACGAGCAGTACTTC.

This clonotype appeared a single time. This chain uses TRBV11-2 with TRBJ2-1; weak D call: TRBD2 (6 bases). The CDR3 has 15 amino acids. Per the germline V gene, CDR1 is SGHAT and CDR2 is FQNNGV. V lost 6 bases to trimming and J lost 6 bases, with 18 bases between them. The CDR3 sequence: CASSRSTGDSNEQFF. The DNA of the CDR3 is TGTGCCAGCAGTCGGTCTACGGGAGACTCCAATGAGCAGTTCTTC.

Notes on this clonotype: Without the conserved terminal phenylalanine or tryptophan, this CDR3 likely stems from a read error. The chain employs TRBV11-1 and TRBJ2-3; TRBD2 matches at 7 bases. The V gene's germline CDR1 is SGHAT and CDR2 FQDESV (reference sequence). This CDR3 has 15 residues. For the CDR3, the DNA is TGTGCCAGCACCTTAAGCGGGACGAGACCAGATACACAGTATTAT. Amino acid sequence: CASTLSGTRPDTQYY.

This chain links TRBV4-1 with TRBJ2-3; D perhaps matches TRBD2 (6 bases). Per the germline V gene, CDR1 is MGHRA and CDR2 is YSYEKL. Trimming left V 6 bases short and J 5 bases short, with 12 bases between. The CDR3 runs to 13 residues. CDR3 sequence (DNA): TGCGCCAGCAGACTAGCATGTATAGATACGCAGTATTTT. Translation: CASRLACIDTQYF.

Concerning this clonotype: At one end, the junction sequence differs from germline, possibly due to a read error. V is TRBV5-1 and J is TRBJ2-5; 10 positions agree with TRBD1. The CDR3 runs to 14 residues. CDR1 is SGHRS, CDR2 YFSETQ, per germline. The CDR3 nucleotides are TGCGCCAGCAACTTGGACAGGGGGACAGAGACCCAGTACTTC. It specifies CASNLDRGTETQYF.

This clonotype was seen repeatedly, ten times or more. CDR3 nucleotides: TGCGCCAGCAGCCATAATCAGGGGGGCATCACTGAAGCTTTCTTT. It codes for CASSHNQGGITEAFF. This chain links TRBV4-1 with TRBJ1-1, with 7 bases matching TRBD1. Germline CDR1 MGHRA, CDR2 YSYEKL. The CDR3 totals 15 residues. The ends lost 3 bases at V and 4 bases at J; junction bases unmatched: 8.

This CDR3 is CAISVETGAHGYTF. Here the CDR3 DNA reads TGTGCCATCAGTGTTGAGACAGGGGCACATGGCTACACCTTC. The gene calls are TRBV10-3 and TRBJ1-2; TRBD1 matches at 8 bases. Germline-derived CDR1 and CDR2 are ENHRY and SYGVKD. Trimming cost V 4 bases and J 6 bases; bases outside gene matches: 7. This CDR3 comprises 14 residues.

As concerns this clonotype: At one of its ends the junction is not consistent with the germline gene, which may arise from a read error. This sequence joins TRBV11-3 and TRBJ2-5; 9 bases fit TRBD2. The CDR3 covers 15 residues. Germline V CDR1 and CDR2: SGHNT, YENEEA. The CDR3 is CVSSLSSGTQETQYF. CDR3 sequence (DNA): TGTGTCAGCAGCTTATCTAGCGGGACCCAAGAGACCCAGTATTTC.

The rearrangement joins TRBV5-1 to TRBJ1-2, with 8 bases aligning to TRBD1. The CDR3 has 13 amino acids. Germline V gene lookup returns CDR1 SGHRS and CDR2 YFSETQ. Trimming took 4 bases from V and 4 from J; bases not matched to a gene: 3. CDR3 sequence reads: CASSETGVYGYTF. In DNA form, the CDR3 reads TGCGCCAGCAGCGAGACAGGGGTCTATGGCTACACCTTC. Combining the CDR3 with reference TRBV5-1 and TRBJ1-2 gives the whole variable domain KAGVTQTPRYLIKTRGQQVTLSCSPISGHRSVSWYQQTPGQGLQFLFEYFSETQRNKGNFPGRFSGRQFSNSRSEMNVSTLELGDSALYLCASSETGVYGYTFGSGTRLTVV.

Notes on this clonotype: Lacking the conserved final phenylalanine or tryptophan, this CDR3 likely reflects a read error. The chain recombines TRBV6-5 with TRBJ2-3, with TRBD1 as a possible D gene (6 bases). Germline-derived CDR1 and CDR2 are MNHEY and SVGAGI. Between the trimmed V and J ends, which lost 5 bases and 5 bases, there was a span of 8 bases. CDR3 length equals 12 residues. The CDR3 coding sequence is TGTGCCAGCAGTACAGGGCTAGATACGCAGTATTAT. This codes for CASSTGLDTQYY.

This chain uses TRBV29-1 with TRBJ2-3; D is unclear. The germline CDR1 and CDR2 sequences are SQVTM and ANQGSEA. The CDR3 is made up of 14 amino acids. Between the trimmed V and J ends, which lost 5 bases and 8 bases, there was a span of 20 bases. CDR3 in amino acids: CSVKYSVGAGTQYF. The CDR3 bases are TGCAGCGTTAAGTACTCGGTGGGCGCAGGTACGCAGTATTTT.

This clonotype has only one observation. The chain carries TRBV5-6 and TRBJ2-1, with 7 bases matching TRBD2. The CDR3 loop spans 15 amino acids. J gave up 7 bases and V 6 bases, and 13 bases lay outside the gene matches. Germline loops: CDR1 SGHDT, CDR2 YYEEEE. The CDR3 loop reads CASKLGGGSRNEQFF. In nucleotides, the CDR3 is TGTGCCAGCAAGTTGGGAGGCGGGAGTCGAAATGAGCAGTTCTTC. The full variable domain, with the rest looked up from reference TRBV5-6 and TRBJ2-1, is DAGVTQSPTHLIKTRGQQVTLRCSPKSGHDTVSWYQQALGQGPQFIFQYYEEEERQRGNFPDRFSGHQFPNYSSELNVNALLLGDSALYLCASKLGGGSRNEQFFGPGTRLTVL.

The chain is built from TRBV11-2 and TRBJ1-1; D gene ambiguous. In germline, CDR1 is SGHAT, CDR2 FQNNGV. This CDR3 has 12 amino acids. Trimming pared 5 bases from V and 1 base from J, leaving 5 bases between. DNA of the CDR3: TGTGCCAGCAGCCCAACGAACACTGAAGCTTTCTTT. It codes for CASSPTNTEAFF.